This is a list of T cell receptor beta chains from one sample in a study of blood T cell repertoires in COVID-19. Assay used: immunoSEQ multiplex PCR; TCRdb lists only in-frame clones, some missing. The sample gives approximately 70,000 clones, approximately 90% of which show up once; approximately 6.4% is in the top ten. Specimen: peripheral blood. The receptors were gathered from a woman between 45 and 60 years old with acute or convalescent COVID-19. Both conserved end residues are part of each CDR3. A D gene is named only where the DNA matches it firmly. Some rows mark clone size as missing; the rest say once, few, many or name a class of expanded clone.

d_call	v_call	clone_size	j_call	cdr3_aa	cdr3_nt
-	TRBV5-1	few	TRBJ1-5	CASSLAGQNSNQPQHF	TGCGCCAGCAGCTTGGCCGGACAGAATAGCAATCAGCCCCAGCATTTT
TRBD2	TRBV5-4	-	TRBJ2-5	CASSLELAGGEETQYF	TGTGCCAGCAGCTTGGAATTAGCGGGAGGAGAAGAGACCCAGTACTTC
-	TRBV7-8	-	TRBJ1-2	CASSLGRDGYTF	TGTGCCAGCAGCTTAGGACGGGATGGCTACACCTTC
-	TRBV7-9	-	TRBJ1-4	CASTVGISEKLFF	TGTGCCAGCACGGTCGGTATTTCCGAAAAACTGTTTTTT
-	TRBV9	-	TRBJ1-5	CASSVTPGEQPQHF	TGTGCCAGCAGCGTAACCCCGGGGGAACAGCCCCAGCATTTT
-	TRBV19	-	TRBJ2-1	CASSHILRVATEQFF	TGTGCCAGTAGCCATATTTTGAGGGTGGCGACTGAGCAGTTCTTC
TRBD1	TRBV28	-	TRBJ2-3	CASATSGTGVSTQYF	TGTGCCAGCGCCACCTCTGGGACAGGGGTGAGTACGCAGTATTTT
TRBD2	TRBV12-3/TRBV12-4	-	TRBJ2-1	CASSLTAGGALFF	TGTGCCAGCAGTTTAACCGCGGGAGGGGCTCTGTTCTTC
-	TRBV28	-	TRBJ1-4	CASAGIRLLREKLFF	TGTGCCAGCGCCGGAATCAGGCTTTTAAGAGAAAAACTGTTTTTT
-	TRBV25-1	-	TRBJ1-2	CASSRSDRNGYTF	TGTGCCAGCAGTCGATCCGACAGGAATGGCTACACCTTC
-	TRBV19	-	TRBJ2-2	CASSNSGVGTGELFF	TGTGCCAGTAGTAACTCGGGGGTAGGGACCGGGGAGCTGTTTTTT
-	TRBV7-6	-	TRBJ1-3	CASSVRVHSGNTIYF	TGTGCCAGCAGCGTCAGGGTCCACTCTGGAAACACCATATATTTT
-	TRBV9	-	TRBJ1-6	CASSATDSGGAPLHF	TGTGCCAGCAGCGCGACGGACTCCGGGGGGGCACCCCTCCACTTT
-	TRBV3-1/TRBV3-2	-	TRBJ1-6	CASSQEGAVTPLHF	TGTGCCAGCAGCCAAGAAGGGGCAGTGACACCCCTCCACTTT
-	TRBV5-4	-	TRBJ2-1	CASSLSDEQFF	TGTGCCAGCAGCTTGTCGGATGAGCAGTTCTTC
TRBD1	TRBV5-5	few	TRBJ1-4	CASSPHGQGYEKLFF	TGTGCCAGCAGCCCCCACGGACAGGGGTACGAAAAACTGTTTTTT
-	TRBV2	-	TRBJ2-3	CASRAGASSNTDTQYF	TGTGCCAGCAGAGCAGGGGCCTCATCGAACACAGATACGCAGTATTTT